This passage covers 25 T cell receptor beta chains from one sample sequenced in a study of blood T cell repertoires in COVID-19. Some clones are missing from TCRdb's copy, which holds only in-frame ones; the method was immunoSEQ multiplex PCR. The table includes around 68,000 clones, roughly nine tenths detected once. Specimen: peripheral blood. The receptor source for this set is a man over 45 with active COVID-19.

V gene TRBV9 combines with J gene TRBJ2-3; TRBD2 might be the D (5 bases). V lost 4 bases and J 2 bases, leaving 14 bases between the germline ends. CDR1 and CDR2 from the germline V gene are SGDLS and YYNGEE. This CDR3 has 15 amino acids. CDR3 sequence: CASSPRGQTTDTQYF. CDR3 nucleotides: TGTGCCAGCAGCCCCCGCGGGCAGACCACAGATACGCAGTATTTT.

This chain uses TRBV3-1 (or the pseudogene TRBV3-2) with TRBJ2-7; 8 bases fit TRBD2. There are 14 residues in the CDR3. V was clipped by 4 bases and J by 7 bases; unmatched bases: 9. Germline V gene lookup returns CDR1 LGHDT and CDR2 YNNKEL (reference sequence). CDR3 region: CASSRGGTAEEQYF. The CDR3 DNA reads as TGTGCCAGCAGCCGCGGGGGGACGGCGGAAGAGCAGTACTTC.

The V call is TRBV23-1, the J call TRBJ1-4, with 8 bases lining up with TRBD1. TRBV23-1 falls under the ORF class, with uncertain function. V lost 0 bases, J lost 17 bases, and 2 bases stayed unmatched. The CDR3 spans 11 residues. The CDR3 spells CASSQSTGDFF. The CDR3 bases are TGCGCCAGCAGTCAATCGACAGGGGATTTTTTT.

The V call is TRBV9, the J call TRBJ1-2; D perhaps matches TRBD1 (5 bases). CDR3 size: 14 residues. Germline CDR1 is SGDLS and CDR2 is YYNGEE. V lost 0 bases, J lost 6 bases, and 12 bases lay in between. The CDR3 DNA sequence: TGTGCCAGCAGCGTAGCTGGGGCAGAAGATGGCTACACCTTC. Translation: CASSVAGAEDGYTF.

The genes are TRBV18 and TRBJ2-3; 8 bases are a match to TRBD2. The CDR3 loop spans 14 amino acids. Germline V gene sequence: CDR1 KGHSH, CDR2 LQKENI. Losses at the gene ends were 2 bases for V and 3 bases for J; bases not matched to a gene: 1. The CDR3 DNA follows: TGTGCCAGCTCACCAGCGGGGGGAACAGATACGCAGTATTTT. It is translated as CASSPAGGTDTQYF.

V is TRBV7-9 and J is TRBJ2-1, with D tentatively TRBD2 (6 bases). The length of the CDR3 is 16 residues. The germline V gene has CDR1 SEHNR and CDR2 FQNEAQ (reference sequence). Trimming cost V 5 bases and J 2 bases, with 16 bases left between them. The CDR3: CASSPKRALPYNEQFF. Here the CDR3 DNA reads TGTGCCAGCAGCCCGAAGCGGGCCCTTCCCTACAATGAGCAGTTCTTC. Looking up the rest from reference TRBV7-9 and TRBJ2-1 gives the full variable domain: DTGVSQNPRHKITKRGQNVTFRCDPISEHNRLYWYRQTLGQGPEFLTYFQNEAQLEKSRLLSDRFSAERPKGSFSTLEIQRTEQGDSAMYLCASSPKRALPYNEQFFGPGTRLTVL.

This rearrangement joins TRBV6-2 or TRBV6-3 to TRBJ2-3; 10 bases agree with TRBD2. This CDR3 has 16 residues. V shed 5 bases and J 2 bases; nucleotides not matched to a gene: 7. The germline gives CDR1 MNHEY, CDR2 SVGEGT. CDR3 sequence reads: CASSPLAGAFTDTQYF. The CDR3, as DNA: TGTGCCAGCAGTCCCCTAGCGGGGGCATTCACAGATACGCAGTATTTT.

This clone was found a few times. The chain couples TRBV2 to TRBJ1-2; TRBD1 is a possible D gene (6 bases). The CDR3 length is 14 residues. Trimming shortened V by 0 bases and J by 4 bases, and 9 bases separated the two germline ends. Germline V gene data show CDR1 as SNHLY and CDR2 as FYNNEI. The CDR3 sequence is CASSEAQGTYGYTF. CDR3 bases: TGTGCCAGCAGTGAAGCGCAGGGGACCTATGGCTACACCTTC.

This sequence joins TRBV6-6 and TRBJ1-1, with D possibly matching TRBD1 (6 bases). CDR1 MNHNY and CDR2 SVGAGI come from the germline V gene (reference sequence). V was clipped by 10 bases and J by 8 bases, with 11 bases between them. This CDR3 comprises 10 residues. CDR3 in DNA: TGTGCCACCTTACAGGGAGAAGCTTTCTTT. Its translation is CATLQGEAFF.

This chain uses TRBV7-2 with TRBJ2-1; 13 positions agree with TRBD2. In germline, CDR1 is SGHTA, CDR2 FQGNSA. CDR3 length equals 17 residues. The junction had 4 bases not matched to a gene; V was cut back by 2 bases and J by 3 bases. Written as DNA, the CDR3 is TGTGCCAGCAGCTTATTACTAGCGGGGGGGGTCTACAATGAGCAGTTCTTC. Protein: CASSLLLAGGVYNEQFF.

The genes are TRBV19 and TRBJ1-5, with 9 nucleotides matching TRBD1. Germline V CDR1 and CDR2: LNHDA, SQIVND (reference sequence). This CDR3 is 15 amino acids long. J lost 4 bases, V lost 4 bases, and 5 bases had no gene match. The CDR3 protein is CASSNRGPGNQPQHF. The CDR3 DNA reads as TGTGCCAGTAGTAACAGGGGGCCAGGTAATCAGCCCCAGCATTTT.

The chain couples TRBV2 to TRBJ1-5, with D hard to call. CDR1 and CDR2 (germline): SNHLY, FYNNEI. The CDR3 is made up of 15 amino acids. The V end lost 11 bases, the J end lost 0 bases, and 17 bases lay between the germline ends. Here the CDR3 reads CASRGEAYSNQPQHF. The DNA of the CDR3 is TGTGCCTCCCGCGGTGAAGCCTATAGCAATCAGCCCCAGCATTTT.

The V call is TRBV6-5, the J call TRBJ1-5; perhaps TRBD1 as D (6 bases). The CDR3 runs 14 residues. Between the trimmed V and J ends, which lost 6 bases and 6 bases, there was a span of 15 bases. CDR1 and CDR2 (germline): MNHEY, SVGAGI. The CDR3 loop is CASRDTGWAQPQHF. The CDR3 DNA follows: TGTGCCAGCAGAGATACAGGGTGGGCTCAGCCCCAGCATTTT.

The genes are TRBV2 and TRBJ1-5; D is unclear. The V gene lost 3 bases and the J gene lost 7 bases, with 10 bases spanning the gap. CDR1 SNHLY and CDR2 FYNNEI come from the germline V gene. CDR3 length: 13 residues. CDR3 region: CASSDITGQPQHF. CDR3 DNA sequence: TGTGCCAGCAGTGACATCACGGGGCAGCCCCAGCATTTT.

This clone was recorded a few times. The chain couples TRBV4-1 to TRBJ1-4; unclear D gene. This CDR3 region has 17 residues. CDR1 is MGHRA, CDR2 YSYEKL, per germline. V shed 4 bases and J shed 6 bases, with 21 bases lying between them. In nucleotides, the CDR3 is TGCGCCAGCAGCCCGGGGATAGGGAACCTTGGACATGAAAAACTGTTTTTT. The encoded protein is CASSPGIGNLGHEKLFF.

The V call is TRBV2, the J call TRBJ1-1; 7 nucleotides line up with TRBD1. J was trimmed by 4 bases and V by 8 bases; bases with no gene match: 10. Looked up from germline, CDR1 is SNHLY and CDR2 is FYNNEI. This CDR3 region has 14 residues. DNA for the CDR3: TGTGCCAGCGTGATGACAGGGTTGAGCACTGAAGCTTTCTTT. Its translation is CASVMTGLSTEAFF.

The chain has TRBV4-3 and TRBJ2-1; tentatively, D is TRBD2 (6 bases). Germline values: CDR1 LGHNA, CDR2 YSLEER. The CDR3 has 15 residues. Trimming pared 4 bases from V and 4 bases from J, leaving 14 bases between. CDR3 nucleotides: TGCGCCAGCAGCCTAGACGCGGGATTGTACAATGAGCAGTTCTTC. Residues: CASSLDAGLYNEQFF.

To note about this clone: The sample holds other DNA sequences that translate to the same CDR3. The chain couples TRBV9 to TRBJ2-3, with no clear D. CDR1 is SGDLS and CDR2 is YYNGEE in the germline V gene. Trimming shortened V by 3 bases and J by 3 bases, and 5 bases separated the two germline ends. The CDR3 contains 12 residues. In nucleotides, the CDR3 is TGTGCCAGCAGCGCCATTACAGATACGCAGTATTTT. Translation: CASSAITDTQYF.

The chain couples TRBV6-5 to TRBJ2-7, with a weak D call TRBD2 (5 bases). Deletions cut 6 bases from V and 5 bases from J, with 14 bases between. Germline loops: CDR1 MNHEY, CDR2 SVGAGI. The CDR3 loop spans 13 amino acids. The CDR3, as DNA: TGTGCCAGCAGAAATGCGGGTAGCCACGAGCAGTACTTC. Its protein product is CASRNAGSHEQYF.

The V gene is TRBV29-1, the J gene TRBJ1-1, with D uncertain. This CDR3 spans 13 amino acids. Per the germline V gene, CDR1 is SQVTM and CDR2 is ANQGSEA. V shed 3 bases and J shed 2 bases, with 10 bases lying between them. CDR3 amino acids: CSVDVGANTEAFF. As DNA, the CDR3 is TGCAGCGTTGATGTGGGCGCCAACACTGAAGCTTTCTTT.

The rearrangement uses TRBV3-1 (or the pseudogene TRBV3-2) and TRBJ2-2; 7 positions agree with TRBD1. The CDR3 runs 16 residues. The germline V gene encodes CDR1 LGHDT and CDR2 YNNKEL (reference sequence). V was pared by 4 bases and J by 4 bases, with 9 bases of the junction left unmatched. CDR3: CASSRRSGGSTGELFF. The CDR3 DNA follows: TGTGCCAGCAGCCGGCGCTCAGGGGGAAGCACCGGGGAGCTGTTTTTT.

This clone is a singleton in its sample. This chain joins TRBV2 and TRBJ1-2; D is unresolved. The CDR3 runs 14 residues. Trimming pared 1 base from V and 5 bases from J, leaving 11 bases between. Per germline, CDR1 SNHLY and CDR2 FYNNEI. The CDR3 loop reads CASSEGGLRYGYTF. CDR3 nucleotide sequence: TGTGCCAGCAGTGAAGGTGGACTGAGGTATGGCTACACCTTC.

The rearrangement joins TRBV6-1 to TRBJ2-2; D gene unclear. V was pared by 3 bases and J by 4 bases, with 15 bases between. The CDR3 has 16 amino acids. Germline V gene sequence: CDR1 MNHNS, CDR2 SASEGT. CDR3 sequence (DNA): TGTGCCAGCAGTGATTTTCGGGTCTGGAGCACCGGGGAGCTGTTTTTT. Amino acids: CASSDFRVWSTGELFF.

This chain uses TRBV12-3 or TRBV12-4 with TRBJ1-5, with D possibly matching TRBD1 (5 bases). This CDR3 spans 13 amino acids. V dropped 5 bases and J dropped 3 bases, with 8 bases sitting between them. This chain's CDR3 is CASSRQYNQPQHF. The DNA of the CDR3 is TGTGCCAGCAGTAGACAGTACAATCAGCCCCAGCATTTT.

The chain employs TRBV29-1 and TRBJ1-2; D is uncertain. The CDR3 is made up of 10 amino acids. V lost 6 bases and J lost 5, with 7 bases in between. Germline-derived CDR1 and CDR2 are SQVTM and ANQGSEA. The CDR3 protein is CSVGEYGYTF. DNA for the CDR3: TGCAGCGTCGGGGAATATGGCTACACCTTC.